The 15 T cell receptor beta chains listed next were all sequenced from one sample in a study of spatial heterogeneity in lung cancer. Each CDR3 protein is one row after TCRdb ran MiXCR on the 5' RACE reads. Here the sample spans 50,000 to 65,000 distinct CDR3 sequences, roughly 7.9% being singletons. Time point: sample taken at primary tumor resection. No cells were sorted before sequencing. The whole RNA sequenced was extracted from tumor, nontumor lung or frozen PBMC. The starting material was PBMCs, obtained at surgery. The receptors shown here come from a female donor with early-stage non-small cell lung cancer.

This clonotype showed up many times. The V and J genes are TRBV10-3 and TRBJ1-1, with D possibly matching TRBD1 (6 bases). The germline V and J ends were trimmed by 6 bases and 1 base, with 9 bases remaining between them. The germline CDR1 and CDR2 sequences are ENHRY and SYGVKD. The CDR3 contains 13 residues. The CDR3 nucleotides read TGTGCCATCAGGGGGGACAAGAACACTGAAGCTTTCTTT. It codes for CAIRGDKNTEAFF.

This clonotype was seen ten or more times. CDR3: CASRSGQAEAFF. Here the CDR3 DNA reads TGTGCCAGCAGAAGCGGACAGGCTGAAGCTTTCTTT. V usage is TRBV5-6 and J usage is TRBJ1-1, with 7 bases identical to TRBD1. V dropped 5 bases and J dropped 6; count of bases not matched to a gene: 4. The CDR3 totals 12 residues. CDR1 SGHDT and CDR2 YYEEEE come from the germline V gene.

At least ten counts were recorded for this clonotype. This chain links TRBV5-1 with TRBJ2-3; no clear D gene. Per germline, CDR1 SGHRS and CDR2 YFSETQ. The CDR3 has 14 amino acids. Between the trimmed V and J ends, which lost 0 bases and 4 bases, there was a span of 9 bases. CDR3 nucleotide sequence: TGCGCCAGCAGCTTGGTGGGATTCGCAGATACGCAGTATTTT. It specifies CASSLVGFADTQYF.

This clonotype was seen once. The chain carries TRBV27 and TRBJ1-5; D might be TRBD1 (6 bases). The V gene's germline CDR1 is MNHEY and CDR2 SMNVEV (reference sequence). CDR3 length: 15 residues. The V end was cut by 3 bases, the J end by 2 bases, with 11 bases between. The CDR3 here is CASSFVQGGNQPQHF. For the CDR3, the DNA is TGTGCCAGCAGTTTCGTACAGGGAGGCAATCAGCCCCAGCATTTT.

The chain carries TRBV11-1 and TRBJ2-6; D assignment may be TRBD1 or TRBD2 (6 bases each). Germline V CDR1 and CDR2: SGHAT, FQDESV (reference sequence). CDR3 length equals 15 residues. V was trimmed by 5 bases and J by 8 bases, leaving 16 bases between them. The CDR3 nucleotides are TGTGCCAGCAGCCCCGGGGGTGGGGGCCCCAACGTCCTGACTTTC. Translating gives CASSPGGGGPNVLTF.

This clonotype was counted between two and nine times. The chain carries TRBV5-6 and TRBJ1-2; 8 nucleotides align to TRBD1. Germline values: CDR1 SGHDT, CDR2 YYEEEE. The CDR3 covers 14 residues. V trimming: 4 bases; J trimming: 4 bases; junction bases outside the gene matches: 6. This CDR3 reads CASSRDRGSYGYTF. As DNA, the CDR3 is TGTGCCAGCAGCAGAGACAGGGGATCCTATGGCTACACCTTC.

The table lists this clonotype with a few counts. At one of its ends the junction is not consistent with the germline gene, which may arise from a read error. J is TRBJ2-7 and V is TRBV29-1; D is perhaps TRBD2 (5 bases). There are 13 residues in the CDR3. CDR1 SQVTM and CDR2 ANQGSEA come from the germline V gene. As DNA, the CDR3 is TGCGGCGTTGGTTTAGGGAGCTCCTACGAGCAGTACTTC. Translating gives CGVGLGSSYEQYF.

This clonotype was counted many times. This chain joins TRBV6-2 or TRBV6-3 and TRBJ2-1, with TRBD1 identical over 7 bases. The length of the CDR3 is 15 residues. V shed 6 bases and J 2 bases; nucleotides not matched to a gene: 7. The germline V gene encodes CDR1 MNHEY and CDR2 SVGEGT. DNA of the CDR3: TGTGCCAGCAGCAGTGACAGGGCCACCTACAATGAGCAGTTCTTC. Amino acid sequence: CASSSDRATYNEQFF.

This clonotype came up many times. The CDR3 reads CASSFKGRSTDTQYF. The CDR3 bases are TGTGCCAGCAGCTTCAAGGGCCGGAGCACAGATACGCAGTATTTT. This chain links TRBV7-9 with TRBJ2-3; D gene unclear. V was pared by 3 bases and J by 0 bases, with 10 bases between. The CDR3 consists of 15 residues. Germline V gene sequence: CDR1 SEHNR, CDR2 FQNEAQ (reference sequence). Full variable domain (outside the CDR3, taken from reference TRBV7-9 and TRBJ2-3): DTGVSQNPRHKITKRGQNVTFRCDPISEHNRLYWYRQTLGQGPEFLTYFQNEAQLEKSRLLSDRFSAERPKGSFSTLEIQRTEQGDSAMYLCASSFKGRSTDTQYFGPGTRLTVL.

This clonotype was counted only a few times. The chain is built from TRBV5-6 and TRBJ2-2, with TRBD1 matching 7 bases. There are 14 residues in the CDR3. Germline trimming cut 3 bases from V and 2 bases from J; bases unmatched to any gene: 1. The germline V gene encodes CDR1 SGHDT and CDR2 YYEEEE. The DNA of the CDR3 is TGTGCCAGCAGCTACAGGGGAAACACCGGGGAGCTGTTTTTT. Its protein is CASSYRGNTGELFF.

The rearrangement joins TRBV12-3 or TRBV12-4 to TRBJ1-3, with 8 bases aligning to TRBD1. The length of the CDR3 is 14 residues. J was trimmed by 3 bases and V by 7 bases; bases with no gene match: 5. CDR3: CASKIQGVGNTIYF. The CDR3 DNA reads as TGTGCCAGCAAAATACAGGGGGTTGGAAACACCATATATTTT.

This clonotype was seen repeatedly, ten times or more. The CDR3 region has the DNA TGTGCCAGCAGTGAAATGGCAGGGGCTGCTTATGGCTACACCTTC. Protein: CASSEMAGAAYGYTF. V usage is TRBV2 and J usage is TRBJ1-2, with TRBD1 as a possible D gene (6 bases). Per the germline V gene, CDR1 is SNHLY and CDR2 is FYNNEI. Trimming took 2 bases from V and 5 from J, leaving 15 bases between them. The CDR3 totals 15 residues.

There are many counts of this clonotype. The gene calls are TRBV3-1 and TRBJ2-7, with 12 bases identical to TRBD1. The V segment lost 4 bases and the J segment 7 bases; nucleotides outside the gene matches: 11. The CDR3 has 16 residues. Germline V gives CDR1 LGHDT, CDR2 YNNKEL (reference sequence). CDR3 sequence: CASSLLPGQGAREQYF. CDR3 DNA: TGTGCCAGCAGCCTGTTACCGGGACAGGGGGCGCGTGAGCAGTACTTC.

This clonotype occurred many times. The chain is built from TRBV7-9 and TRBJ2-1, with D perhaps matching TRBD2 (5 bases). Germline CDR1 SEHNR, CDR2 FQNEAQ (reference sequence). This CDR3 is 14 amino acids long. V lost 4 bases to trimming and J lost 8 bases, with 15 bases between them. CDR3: CASSSSRFGDEQFF. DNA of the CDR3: TGTGCCAGCAGCTCTTCCCGCTTCGGGGATGAGCAGTTCTTC.

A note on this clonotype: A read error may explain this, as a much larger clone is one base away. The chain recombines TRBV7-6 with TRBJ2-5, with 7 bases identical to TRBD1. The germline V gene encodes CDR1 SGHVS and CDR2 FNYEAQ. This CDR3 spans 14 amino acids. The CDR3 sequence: CTSSLDRAAETQYF. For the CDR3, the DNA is TGTACCAGCAGCTTAGACAGGGCGGCCGAGACCCAGTACTTC.